Sequencing of this T cell receptor beta chain was carried out in a study of sequential checkpoint blockade in melanoma. As for treatment: randomized to nivolumab then ipilimumab (arm A) or the reverse (arm B). None of the patients previously received DNA-damaging chemotherapy. TCRdb's table, derived via immunoSEQ multiplex PCR, lists solely in-frame clones and lacks some. The profile shows roughly 30,000 clones, roughly 84% of them singletons. In germline, CDR1 is MNHEY, CDR2 SMNVEV (reference sequence). The CDR3 extends over 15 amino acids. Trimming shortened V by 7 bases and J by 0 bases, and 10 bases separated the two germline ends.

This sequence was found in a human donor with melanoma. The chain carries TRBV27 and TRBJ2-6; D unresolved. The material was CD8+ T cells sorted from blood (inferred from file names), obtained from a patient given nivolumab and ipilimumab in sequence. The CDR3 region is CASKKTHSGANVLTF. The CDR3 DNA follows: TGTGCCAGCAAGAAGACTCACTCTGGGGCCAACGTCCTGACTTTC.